Sequencing of this T cell receptor (beta chain) was carried out in a study of T cells in Graves' hyperthyroidism and ophthalmopathy. Progressors' blood was drawn at hyperthyroidism diagnosis, before ophthalmopathy symptoms. CDR1 SGDLS and CDR2 YYNGEE come from the germline V gene. The V end lost 4 bases, the J end lost 6 bases, and 20 bases lay between the germline ends. This CDR3 is built from 15 residues. TCR beta CDR3 sequences were amplified from RNA transcripts. The HTBI primer set served for first-round RT-PCR of the TCR CDR3. TCRdb fed the multiplex PCR reads into MiXCR, producing one record per CDR3 protein. This sample has around 700,000 distinct CDR3 sequences; around a sixth occur once, and the top ten carry around 17%.

J is TRBJ2-7 and V is TRBV9; D is possibly TRBD1 or TRBD2 (5 bases each). The sequenced material came from blood. This receptor was taken from a woman aged 45 to 65 with Graves' hyperthyroidism that later progressed to Graves' ophthalmopathy. The CDR3 coding sequence is TGTGCCAGCAGCCTCACCGCCGGGACCGGCACCGAGCAGTACTTC. Protein: CASSLTAGTGTEQYF.